The 15 T cell receptor beta chains below were found in one sample sequenced in a study of cytomegalovirus exposure and HLA in healthy donors (TCRdb year 2017). To prepare the library, the immunoSEQ multiplex PCR assay was applied. The clones in this table, taken by TCRdb from immuneACCESS, are in-frame only. Not every clone is retained; where verified, under half of the shortfall comes from an unresolved V gene, and the cause of the rest is unknown. The sample table holds roughly 150,000 clones, of which over 85% were seen once. About 9.4% of the sample lies in the top ten. The sample consisted of PBMCs. The receptors shown here come from a woman aged 18-35 years in good health and CMV-seropositive.

The rearrangement uses TRBV5-1 and TRBJ1-4, with D possibly TRBD1 on 6 matching bases. CDR3 length equals 16 residues. Trimming pared 4 bases from V and 4 bases from J, leaving 17 bases between. Germline V gene sequence: CDR1 SGHRS, CDR2 YFSETQ. The CDR3 is CASSLVGGAGNEKLFF. DNA of the CDR3: TGCGCCAGCAGCCTGGTAGGGGGGGCCGGTAATGAAAAACTGTTTTTT.

The V and J genes are TRBV5-1 and TRBJ2-1, with D possibly matching TRBD2 (6 bases). Per germline, CDR1 SGHRS and CDR2 YFSETQ. This CDR3 region has 16 residues. Trimming took 0 bases from V and 6 from J, leaving 16 bases between them. The CDR3 bases are TGCGCCAGCAGCTTGGGGGTAGCGGTTATGTCCAATGAGCAGTTCTTC. Protein: CASSLGVAVMSNEQFF.

J is TRBJ1-5 and V is TRBV30, with D possibly matching TRBD1 (5 bases). This CDR3 is 13 amino acids long. The V end lost 1 base, the J end lost 2 bases, and 6 bases lay between the germline ends. Germline CDR1 is GTSNPN and CDR2 is SVGIG (reference sequence). CDR3 residues: CAWSGGGNQPQHF. CDR3 coding DNA: TGTGCCTGGAGTGGGGGGGGCAATCAGCCCCAGCATTTT.

V gene TRBV18 combines with J gene TRBJ1-4; 7 bases fit TRBD1. V lost 1 base and J lost 7; bases outside the gene matches: 3. This CDR3 comprises 14 residues. Germline-derived CDR1 and CDR2 are KGHSH and LQKENI. This CDR3 reads CASSPQGASEKLFF. In DNA, the CDR3 is TGTGCCAGCTCACCACAGGGGGCGAGTGAAAAACTGTTTTTT.

The CDR3 bases are TGCGCCAGCAAAAATACAGGGGCGGCTGAGCAGTTCTTC. Its translation is CASKNTGAAEQFF. This chain uses TRBV5-1 with TRBJ2-1; TRBD1 matches at 7 bases. V lost 6 bases and J lost 9; bases outside the gene matches: 9. There are 13 residues in the CDR3. Per germline, CDR1 SGHRS and CDR2 YFSETQ.

The chain carries TRBV9 and TRBJ2-5; weak D call: TRBD2 (7 bases). The CDR3 sequence is 14 residues long. Germline CDR1 reads SGDLS; CDR2 reads YYNGEE. Between the trimmed V and J ends, which lost 4 bases and 5 bases, there was a span of 15 bases. The CDR3 region is CASSSPRGAETQYF. For the CDR3, the DNA is TGTGCCAGCAGCAGCCCCCGGGGGGCCGAGACCCAGTACTTC.

The V gene is TRBV7-9, the J gene TRBJ1-2, with D unresolved. V was pared by 5 bases and J by 3 bases, with 10 bases between. In germline, CDR1 is SEHNR, CDR2 FQNEAQ (reference sequence). This CDR3 spans 13 amino acids. In nucleotides, the CDR3 is TGTGCCAGCAGCCCGAGTTTGGACTATGGCTACACCTTC. This translates into CASSPSLDYGYTF.

The gene calls are TRBV18 and TRBJ1-5, with D unclear. This CDR3 is built from 18 residues. V was shortened by 0 bases and J by 2 bases, with 17 bases between the two germline ends. In germline, CDR1 is KGHSH, CDR2 LQKENI. The CDR3 protein is CASSPPSRPGGGNQPQHF. CDR3 in DNA: TGTGCCAGCTCACCACCGAGCCGACCCGGCGGGGGCAATCAGCCCCAGCATTTT.

The V call is TRBV29-1, the J call TRBJ2-6; 10 bases line up with TRBD1. This CDR3 has 17 residues. Per the germline V gene, CDR1 is SQVTM and CDR2 is ANQGSEA. V gave up 5 bases and J gave up 1 base; unmatched junction bases: 8. CDR3 bases: TGCAGCGTTCCCCGGGACAGGGGAATTTCTGGGGCCAACGTCCTGACTTTC. This encodes CSVPRDRGISGANVLTF.

The rearrangement uses TRBV5-4 and TRBJ1-4, with D unresolved. CDR1 is SGHNT and CDR2 is YYREEE in the germline V gene (reference sequence). Trimming pared 0 bases from V and 4 bases from J, leaving 10 bases between. The CDR3 has 15 residues. The CDR3 sequence is CASSLGSRSNEKLFF. The CDR3 DNA sequence: TGTGCCAGCAGCTTGGGGAGCCGAAGTAATGAAAAACTGTTTTTT.

The chain couples TRBV7-9 to TRBJ1-1; a weak D match, TRBD1 (5 bases). Trimming shortened V by 1 base and J by 5 bases, and 11 bases separated the two germline ends. The germline gives CDR1 SEHNR, CDR2 FQNEAQ (reference sequence). This CDR3 contains 14 residues. The CDR3 nucleotides read TGTGCCAGCAGCTTAGTCTGGGGGGATACTGAAGCTTTCTTT. Translating it yields CASSLVWGDTEAFF.

This clone was found once. The chain links TRBV4-2 to TRBJ2-7, with 8 bases that match TRBD1. The V segment lost 1 base and the J segment 0 bases; nucleotides outside the gene matches: 5. The CDR3 loop spans 16 amino acids. Germline CDR1 and CDR2: LGHNA and YNFKEQ. CDR3: CASSQGQGPSSYEQYF. The DNA for the CDR3 is TGTGCCAGCAGCCAAGGACAGGGGCCAAGCTCCTACGAGCAGTACTTC.

V is TRBV29-1 and J is TRBJ2-1; possible D gene TRBD2, 6 bases. V was trimmed by 4 bases and J by 8 bases, leaving 18 bases between them. Germline V gene lookup returns CDR1 SQVTM and CDR2 ANQGSEA. This CDR3 is built from 14 residues. CDR3 residues: CSVAPGLHQDEQFF. The CDR3 nucleotides read TGCAGCGTTGCCCCGGGACTGCACCAGGATGAGCAGTTCTTC.

The V call is TRBV10-3, the J call TRBJ2-1, with 9 positions matching TRBD2. The CDR3 totals 17 residues. Germline assignment: CDR1 ENHRY and CDR2 SYGVKD. The trim removed 10 bases at V and 5 bases at J, leaving 18 bases unmatched. CDR3 DNA: TGTGCCACATACGATTCGCCCGGGACTAGCCCGAACAATGAGCAGTTCTTC. It translates to CATYDSPGTSPNNEQFF.

The chain carries TRBV19 and TRBJ2-3, with 9 nucleotides matching TRBD2. Germline assignment: CDR1 LNHDA and CDR2 SQIVND (reference sequence). This CDR3 has 16 residues. V dropped 7 bases and J dropped 4; count of bases not matched to a gene: 12. In DNA, the CDR3 is TGTGCCAGTAACATCGGCGGGAGGGCCTGGGCAGATACGCAGTATTTT. Protein: CASNIGGRAWADTQYF.